Listed below are T cell receptor beta chains from one sample, sequenced in a study of blood T cell repertoires in COVID-19. The assay was immunoSEQ multiplex PCR, and TCRdb's table has in-frame clones only and misses some. Here the sample spans about 240,000 clones, around 83% being singletons. Material: peripheral blood. The receptors were gathered from a woman of 80 years or more with acute or convalescent COVID-19. CDR3s include the opening cysteine and the closing phenylalanine or tryptophan. Each record gives: J gene, D gene, V gene, clone size, CDR3 protein, CDR3 DNA. The D gene is left open where the match is weak. Rows give clone size only sometimes, using once, few, many, or a class for an expanded clone.

TRBJ2-7 | TRBD2 | TRBV3-1/TRBV3-2 | NA | CASSPPGLAFNEQYF | TGTGCCAGCAGCCCTCCGGGACTAGCTTTTAACGAGCAGTACTTC
TRBJ1-4 | NA | TRBV19 | few | CASSTDRFWGATNEKLFF | TGTGCCAGTAGCACTGACAGGTTCTGGGGAGCAACTAATGAAAAACTGTTTTTT
TRBJ2-7 | TRBD2 | TRBV7-2 | NA | CASGTGLAGVEQYF | TGTGCCAGCGGGACGGGACTAGCGGGGGTCGAGCAGTACTTC
TRBJ1-1 | NA | TRBV27 | NA | CASSLQGKNTEAFF | TGTGCCAGCAGTTTACAGGGGAAGAACACTGAAGCTTTCTTT
TRBJ2-7 | TRBD1 | TRBV6-6 | NA | CASTYRQGSYEQYF | TGTGCCAGCACCTATCGACAGGGATCCTACGAGCAGTACTTC
TRBJ1-1 | NA | TRBV19 | NA | CASSSPGEAFF | TGTGCCAGTAGTAGCCCGGGGGAAGCTTTCTTT
TRBJ2-3 | TRBD2 | TRBV2 | NA | CASRDGGALDTQYF | TGTGCCAGCAGAGACGGGGGGGCCCTCGATACGCAGTATTTT
TRBJ2-5 | NA | TRBV6-1 | NA | CASSGLGQLGKETQYF | TGTGCCAGCAGTGGGCTGGGCCAGTTGGGCAAAGAGACCCAGTACTTC
TRBJ1-6 | NA | TRBV18 | NA | CASTTGGALNSPLHF | TGTGCCAGCACGACTGGGGGGGCTCTTAATTCACCCCTCCACTTT
TRBJ2-3 | TRBD2 | TRBV19 | NA | CASSIGRTSGRSGTDTQYF | TGTGCCAGTAGTATAGGTCGGACTAGCGGACGCTCCGGCACAGATACGCAGTATTTT
TRBJ2-3 | NA | TRBV5-1 | NA | CASSRGGSDTQYF | TGCGCCAGCAGCCGGGGTGGGTCAGATACGCAGTATTTT
TRBJ2-2 | TRBD1 | TRBV19 | NA | CASRDRGPGGELFF | TGTGCCAGTAGGGACAGGGGCCCGGGGGGGGAGCTGTTTTTT
TRBJ1-3 | TRBD1 | TRBV4-1 | NA | CASSQEKGGAYGNTIYF | TGCGCCAGCAGCCAAGAAAAAGGGGGCGCGTATGGAAACACCATATATTTT
TRBJ2-1 | NA | TRBV11-2 | NA | CASSLDPTSFYNEQFF | TGTGCCAGCAGCTTAGACCCGACTAGTTTCTACAATGAGCAGTTCTTC
TRBJ1-5 | TRBD1 | TRBV18 | NA | CASSPTGGASNQPQHF | TGTGCCAGCTCACCCACAGGGGGCGCAAGCAATCAGCCCCAGCATTTT
TRBJ1-5 | NA | TRBV6-5 | NA | CASSIDRSNQPQHF | TGTGCCAGCAGTATCGACAGGAGTAATCAGCCCCAGCATTTT
TRBJ2-3 | NA | TRBV28 | NA | CASSPRGDTQYF | TGTGCCAGCAGTCCCAGGGGAGATACGCAGTATTTT
TRBJ1-1 | TRBD1 | TRBV28 | NA | CASTSGGTGMDTEAFF | TGTGCCAGCACGTCCGGCGGGACAGGGATGGACACTGAAGCTTTCTTT
TRBJ2-1 | NA | TRBV21-1 | NA | CASSKALGLASRGGQFF | TGTGCCAGCAGCAAAGCGCTAGGACTAGCCTCGCGGGGGGGGCAGTTCTTC
TRBJ2-2 | NA | TRBV5-4 | NA | CASSLGQRTGELFF | TGTGCCAGCAGCTTAGGACAGAGGACCGGGGAGCTGTTTTTT
TRBJ1-1 | NA | TRBV6-6 | NA | CASSYTANTEAFF | TGTGCCAGCAGTTACACAGCGAACACTGAAGCTTTCTTT
TRBJ2-1 | TRBD1 | TRBV5-1 | NA | CASGAGTASYNEQFF | TGCGCCAGCGGGGCCGGGACAGCTTCCTACAATGAGCAGTTCTTC
TRBJ2-2 | NA | TRBV2 | NA | CASSPKTGELFF | TGTGCCAGCAGTCCTAAAACCGGGGAGCTGTTTTTT
TRBJ2-3 | TRBD2 | TRBV28 | NA | CASSLLKGGTDTQYF | TGTGCCAGCAGTTTGTTAAAGGGAGGGACAGATACGCAGTATTTT
TRBJ1-1 | NA | TRBV6-1 | NA | CASSEAGYTEAFF | TGTGCCAGCAGTGAGGCAGGGTATACTGAAGCTTTCTTT
TRBJ2-7 | NA | TRBV30 | NA | CAWRERGSYEQYF | TGTGCCTGGAGAGAAAGGGGATCCTACGAGCAGTACTTC